The 5 T cell receptor beta chains in this list originate from one sample, sequenced in a study of CD8 T cells in ankylosing spondylitis. TCRdb itself ran the 5' RACE reads through MiXCR, one entry per CDR3 protein. This table holds 7,000 to 8,500 distinct CDR3 sequences, roughly 8.7% found once. The sample was blood, either unsorted or a sorted T cell fraction (not recorded which). The receptors here all came from a male donor with ankylosing spondylitis or in good health (not recorded which).

The rearrangement links TRBV9 to TRBJ2-1; TRBD1 matches 7 bases. The CDR3 length is 15 residues. V shed 4 bases and J 6 bases; nucleotides not matched to a gene: 10. In germline, CDR1 is SGDLS, CDR2 YYNGEE. Written as DNA, the CDR3 is TGTGCCAGCAGCATACAGGTCCAGGGGGTCAATGAGCAGTTCTTC. Translating it yields CASSIQVQGVNEQFF. The whole variable domain, remainder taken from reference TRBV9 and TRBJ2-1, is DSGVTQTPKHLITATGQRVTLRCSPRSGDLSVYWYQQSLDQGLQFLIQYYNGEERAKGNILERFSAQQFPDLHSELNLSSLELGDSALYFCASSIQVQGVNEQFFGPGTRLTVL.

V gene TRBV29-1 combines with J gene TRBJ2-7; D not certain. The V end was cut by 4 bases, the J end by 4 bases, with 8 bases between. Germline V gives CDR1 SQVTM, CDR2 ANQGSEA. This CDR3 has 11 amino acids. The CDR3: CSVALKYEQYV. The DNA of the CDR3 is TGCAGCGTTGCCCTTAAATACGAGCAGTACGTC.

This clonotype is labeled medium-sized. Here the CDR3 omits its conserved ending phenylalanine or tryptophan, so a read error is the likely source. CDR3: CASSVGQSGNTIYL. In nucleotides, the CDR3 is TGTGCCAGCAGCGTAGGACAGTCCGGAAACACCATATATCTT. The chain combines TRBV9 with TRBJ1-3, with D perhaps matching TRBD1 (5 bases). The V end was cut by 0 bases, the J end by 4 bases, with 8 bases between. This CDR3 is 14 amino acids long. Germline loops: CDR1 SGDLS, CDR2 YYNGEE.

This clonotype is labeled medium-sized. The gene calls are TRBV9 and TRBJ2-2, with 12 positions matching TRBD2. From germline, CDR1 is SGDLS and CDR2 YYNGEE. This CDR3 is 17 amino acids long. V lost 3 bases, J lost 4 bases, and 7 bases stayed unmatched. CDR3 loop: CASSAPLAGGSTGELFF. CDR3 bases: TGTGCCAGCAGCGCTCCCCTAGCGGGGGGGTCCACCGGGGAGCTGTTTTTT.

By share, this clonotype ranks as medium-sized (0.01 to 0.1%). The chain uses TRBV9 and TRBJ2-3, with 8 bases fitting TRBD1. The CDR3 is made up of 16 amino acids. CDR1 is SGDLS, CDR2 YYNGEE, per germline. Trimming cost V 3 bases and J 5 bases; bases outside gene matches: 11. Written as DNA, the CDR3 is TGTGCCAGCAGCGGACCAGGGGGCGGGATTCGAGATACGCAGTATTTT. This gives the protein CASSGPGGGIRDTQYF.